The rows below give T cell receptor beta chains drawn from one sample of a study of cytomegalovirus exposure and HLA in healthy donors. The protocol was immunoSEQ multiplex PCR, while the TCRdb copy is restricted to in-frame clones and leaves out a portion. The data contain 140,000 or so clones, 82% of them singletons. Material for sequencing was PBMCs. These receptors were collected from a woman aged 60-75 years in good health and CMV-seropositive. Each CDR3 is given with its conserved first and last residue. The D gene is left open where the match is weak. Expanded clones get a size class; other rows say once, few or many, or leave the size out.

j_call | d_call | v_call | clone_size | cdr3_aa | cdr3_nt
TRBJ2-7 | - | TRBV6-5 | - | CASSYSPSLDEQYF | TGTGCCAGCAGTTACTCTCCCTCCCTCGACGAGCAGTACTTC
TRBJ2-1 | - | TRBV5-5 | few | CASSSSSSYNEQFF | TGTGCCAGCAGCTCCTCGAGCTCCTACAATGAGCAGTTCTTC
TRBJ1-1 | - | TRBV10-3 | once | CAISESGRARHDTEAFF | TGTGCCATCAGTGAGTCGGGCAGGGCTAGGCACGACACTGAAGCTTTCTTT
TRBJ2-1 | TRBD1 | TRBV7-6 | few | CASSPGQGGINEQFF | TGTGCCAGCAGTCCCGGACAGGGGGGTATTAATGAGCAGTTCTTC
TRBJ2-3 | - | TRBV4-3 | once | CASSQGRGADTQYF | TGCGCCAGCAGCCAAGGAAGGGGTGCAGATACGCAGTATTTT
TRBJ2-1 | - | TRBV6-6 | - | CASKGGAYNEQFF | TGTGCCAGCAAAGGGGGGGCCTACAATGAGCAGTTCTTC
TRBJ2-5 | - | TRBV28 | - | CASTTGLETQYF | TGTGCCAGCACCACAGGGTTAGAGACCCAGTACTTC
TRBJ2-7 | TRBD2 | TRBV4-2 | - | CASSQVDGTKVGEQYF | TGTGCCAGCAGCCAAGTAGACGGGACTAAGGTGGGGGAGCAGTACTTC
TRBJ2-7 | TRBD2 | TRBV5-1 | few | CASSLGLANHEQYF | TGCGCCAGCAGCTTGGGACTAGCGAACCACGAGCAGTACTTC
TRBJ1-3 | - | TRBV6-5 | once | CASSSPLSVGNTIYF | TGTGCCAGCAGTTCACCCCTCTCGGTTGGAAACACCATATATTTT
TRBJ1-2 | - | TRBV29-1 | - | CSVEPSEGANYGYTF | TGCAGCGTTGAACCCTCCGAAGGGGCTAACTATGGCTACACCTTC
TRBJ2-1 | - | TRBV28 | - | CASSLSLVPQKKFF | TGTGCCAGCAGTTTATCACTAGTGCCCCAGAAGAAGTTCTTC
TRBJ2-3 | - | TRBV5-8 | - | CASSLVDSRSDTQYF | TGTGCCAGCAGCTTGGTGGACAGCCGGTCGGATACGCAGTATTTT
TRBJ1-6 | - | TRBV10-3 | - | CAISEGRAGEGNSPLHF | TGTGCCATCAGTGAGGGGAGGGCAGGAGAGGGGAATTCACCCCTCCACTTT
TRBJ2-7 | TRBD2 | TRBV2 | - | CASTAGVGTYEQYF | TGTGCCAGTACGGCGGGAGTAGGAACCTACGAGCAGTACTTC
TRBJ2-7 | TRBD1 | TRBV30 | - | CAWSAGTGGRDEQYF | TGTGCCTGGAGTGCTGGGACAGGGGGCAGGGACGAGCAGTACTTC
TRBJ2-7 | TRBD1 | TRBV29-1 | - | CSGGGQGTYEQYF | TGCAGCGGGGGGGGACAGGGGACCTACGAGCAGTACTTC
TRBJ2-7 | - | TRBV9 | - | CASSVGDRPLEQYF | TGTGCCAGCAGCGTCGGCGACAGACCCCTCGAGCAGTACTTC
TRBJ2-5 | TRBD2 | TRBV30 | - | CAWSLAPGGLAGGEDQETQYF | TGTGCCTGGAGCCTCGCCCCGGGTGGACTAGCGGGAGGAGAGGATCAAGAGACCCAGTACTTC
TRBJ1-1 | TRBD1 | TRBV9 | - | CASSALTGGSLNTEAFF | TGTGCCAGCAGCGCACTGACAGGGGGAAGTTTGAACACTGAAGCTTTCTTT
TRBJ2-1 | TRBD2 | TRBV19 | - | CASSRTSGRRGYNEQFF | TGTGCCAGTAGTAGGACTAGCGGGAGAAGGGGATACAATGAGCAGTTCTTC
TRBJ2-5 | - | TRBV7-2 | - | CASSLSTGVQETQYF | TGTGCCAGCAGCTTATCGACCGGGGTTCAAGAGACCCAGTACTTC
TRBJ2-3 | - | TRBV28 | - | CASATSTDTQYF | TGTGCCAGCGCAACTAGCACAGATACGCAGTATTTT
TRBJ2-7 | - | TRBV7-3 | - | CASSLTAGTKNYEQYF | TGTGCCAGCAGCTTAACGGCCGGGACAAAGAACTACGAGCAGTACTTC
TRBJ2-7 | TRBD1 | TRBV29-1 | - | CSAVWGQGNEQYF | TGCAGCGCCGTATGGGGACAGGGGAACGAGCAGTACTTC
TRBJ1-5 | - | TRBV30 | - | CAWSLRGYQPQHF | TGTGCCTGGAGTCTGAGGGGGTATCAGCCCCAGCATTTT
TRBJ2-2 | TRBD1 | TRBV5-1 | - | CASSYGQGSGTGELFF | TGCGCCAGCAGCTACGGACAGGGAAGTGGTACCGGGGAGCTGTTTTTT
TRBJ1-2 | - | TRBV30 | - | CACLVGYGYTF | TGTGCCTGCCTAGTAGGCTATGGCTACACCTTC
TRBJ2-1 | TRBD2 | TRBV4-3 | once | CASSQDLRAGGYNEQFF | TGCGCCAGCAGCCAAGATCTCCGTGCGGGAGGTTACAATGAGCAGTTCTTC
TRBJ2-3 | TRBD1 | TRBV9 | - | CASSVVGDRGTDTQYF | TGTGCCAGCAGCGTAGTAGGGGACAGGGGCACAGATACGCAGTATTTT
TRBJ1-5 | - | TRBV28 | - | CASSFHLGAGSNQPQHF | TGTGCCAGCAGTTTCCATCTGGGGGCCGGGAGCAATCAGCCCCAGCATTTT
TRBJ1-1 | - | TRBV5-6 | - | CASSLVYRDTEAFF | TGCGCCAGCAGCTTGGTCTACAGGGACACTGAAGCTTTCTTT
TRBJ1-1 | TRBD1 | TRBV2 | - | CASRHRDSILLEAFF | TGTGCCAGCAGACACCGGGACAGCATACTTCTTGAAGCTTTCTTT
TRBJ2-7 | TRBD2 | TRBV11-1 | - | CASSSITSGNYEQYF | TGTGCCAGCAGCTCGATAACTAGCGGGAACTACGAGCAGTACTTC
TRBJ2-1 | - | TRBV28 | - | CASSPPGLGVVEQFF | TGTGCCAGCAGTCCTCCGGGGTTGGGAGTGGTTGAGCAGTTCTTC
TRBJ2-5 | - | TRBV29-1 | - | CSVRQYQETQYF | TGCAGCGTGAGGCAGTACCAAGAGACCCAGTACTTC
TRBJ2-7 | - | TRBV5-4 | - | CASSLTGYEQYF | TGTGCCAGCAGCTTAACGGGCTACGAGCAGTACTTC
TRBJ2-5 | TRBD2 | TRBV5-8 | - | CASSGLAGKGRQTQYF | TGTGCCAGCAGCGGACTAGCGGGAAAGGGCCGGCAGACCCAGTACTTC
TRBJ1-1 | - | TRBV19 | - | CASSILGRNTEAFF | TGTGCCAGTAGTATTTTGGGGAGGAACACTGAAGCTTTCTTT
TRBJ2-5 | TRBD2 | TRBV11-2 | once | CASSLGLAGRRGETQYF | TGTGCCAGCAGCTTAGGACTAGCGGGACGGAGGGGGGAGACCCAGTACTTC
TRBJ2-7 | - | TRBV11-2 | - | CASSPWGVSYEQYF | TGTGCCAGCAGCCCCTGGGGGGTCTCCTACGAGCAGTACTTC
TRBJ2-1 | TRBD2 | TRBV27 | - | CASSFRPGGGNEQFF | TGTGCCAGCAGTTTTCGTCCGGGGGGGGGCAATGAGCAGTTCTTC
TRBJ1-3 | - | TRBV28 | - | CASSFLTGRFSGNTIYF | TGTGCCAGCAGTTTTTTAACAGGACGGTTCTCTGGAAACACCATATATTTT
TRBJ2-2 | TRBD2 | TRBV7-2 | - | CASSLYRGLAGEGRELFF | TGTGCCAGCAGCTTGTACCGGGGACTAGCGGGAGAGGGAAGGGAGCTGTTTTTT
TRBJ2-2 | - | TRBV4-2 | - | CASSQDRGGWDTGELFF | TGTGCCAGCAGCCAAGATCGCGGAGGCTGGGACACCGGGGAGCTGTTTTTT
TRBJ2-7 | - | TRBV27 | - | CASSRGPDDSYEQYF | TGTGCCAGCAGCAGGGGACCCGACGACTCCTACGAGCAGTACTTC
TRBJ2-7 | TRBD1 | TRBV29-1 | - | CSVWTGLNEQYF | TGCAGCGTTTGGACAGGGCTAAACGAGCAGTACTTC
TRBJ1-1 | - | TRBV30 | - | CAWSVHYPRGTEAFF | TGTGCCTGGAGTGTACACTACCCCCGAGGCACTGAAGCTTTCTTT
TRBJ1-1 | TRBD1 | TRBV28 | - | CASRGLGQGYTEAFF | TGTGCCAGCAGAGGCCTGGGACAGGGGTACACTGAAGCTTTCTTT
TRBJ1-1 | TRBD1 | TRBV30 | - | CAWGTGLGFSTEAFF | TGTGCCTGGGGGACAGGGTTGGGTTTCTCCACTGAAGCTTTCTTT
TRBJ2-5 | - | TRBV6-5 | - | CASSYSETQYF | TGTGCCAGCAGTTATTCGGAGACCCAGTACTTC
TRBJ2-1 | TRBD1 | TRBV19 | - | CASSAGPGQGNNEQFF | TGTGCCAGTAGCGCCGGACCGGGACAGGGGAACAATGAGCAGTTCTTC
TRBJ2-5 | - | TRBV11-2 | - | CASSLQLQETQYF | TGTGCCAGCAGCTTACAGTTGCAAGAGACCCAGTACTTC